This T cell receptor (beta chain) was profiled in a study of cytomegalovirus exposure and HLA in healthy donors. A note on this clone: Antigen specificity is unknown.

Overall study results and limits: Per published reports, the classifier diagnosed cytomegalovirus status with high specificity and sensitivity. Productive status was seen about 90% or about 30% of the time for most TCR beta V segments in an earlier analysis.

The PCR was carried out with 60 Vbeta primers and 13 Jbeta primers. Original data processing: Later work found 65 million to 85 million unique TCR beta chains, with 9 million to 13 million shared. TCRdb keeps only in-frame clones here, not all; method: immunoSEQ multiplex PCR. That table is the source of V, J and clone size, and D and trimming were worked out from the DNA. The sample consists of around 57,000 clones, around 92% of them appearing once. The V end was cut by 2 bases, the J end by 4 bases, with 14 bases between. This CDR3 has 15 amino acids. In germline, CDR1 is MNHEY, CDR2 SVGAGI. This chain links TRBV6-5 with TRBJ1-2; the D is unclear. The sequence derives from a man in his thirties or forties in good health and CMV-seropositive. Material for sequencing was PBMCs. CDR3 nucleotide sequence: TGTGCCAGCAGTTACGGGCAGCCAGTTGCCTATGGCTACACCTTC. Translating it yields CASSYGQPVAYGYTF.